This T cell receptor beta chain was recovered during a study of T cells in localized non-small cell lung cancer. Study-level points and caveats: Adjacent lung exhibited a median of about 50 among the 100 most abundant tumor clones.

The CDR3 is 15 residues long. Looked up from germline, CDR1 is LGHNA and CDR2 is YSLEER. V was clipped by 3 bases and J by 2 bases; unmatched bases: 4. Data came from immunoSEQ multiplex PCR; TCRdb stores just in-frame clones and leaves some out. The sample has approximately 15,000 clones; roughly 89% are singletons. As regards this clone: Its cognate antigen is unknown.

The chain links TRBV4-3 to TRBJ2-7; 10 nucleotides align to TRBD2. This sequence was found in a woman aged 40-69 years with stage III lung adenocarcinoma. Sequences were derived from peripheral blood mononuclear cells, sampled before any cancer treatment. CDR3 coding DNA: TGCGCCAGCAGCCAGACAACTAGCGGGACCTACGAGCAGTACTTC. It is translated as CASSQTTSGTYEQYF.